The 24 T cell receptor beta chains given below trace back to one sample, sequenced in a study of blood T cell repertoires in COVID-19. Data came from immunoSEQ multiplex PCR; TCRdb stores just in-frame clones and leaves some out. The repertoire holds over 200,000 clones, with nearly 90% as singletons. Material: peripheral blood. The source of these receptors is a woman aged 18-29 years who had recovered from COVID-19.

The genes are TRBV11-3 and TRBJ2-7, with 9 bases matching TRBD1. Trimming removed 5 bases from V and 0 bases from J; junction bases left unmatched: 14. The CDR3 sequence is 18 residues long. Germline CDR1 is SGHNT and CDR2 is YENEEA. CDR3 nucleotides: TGTGCCAGCAGCCCCGGGCGGATGGGACAGGGAGCCTCCTACGAGCAGTACTTC. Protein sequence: CASSPGRMGQGASYEQYF.

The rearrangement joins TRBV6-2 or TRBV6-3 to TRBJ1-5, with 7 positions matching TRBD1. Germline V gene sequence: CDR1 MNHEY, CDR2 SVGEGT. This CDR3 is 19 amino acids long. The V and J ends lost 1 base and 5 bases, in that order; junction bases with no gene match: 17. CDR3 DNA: TGTGCCAGCAGTTACTACAGGGGTAAGAGGTTGGGGCGCCATCAGCCCCAGCATTTT. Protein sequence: CASSYYRGKRLGRHQPQHF.

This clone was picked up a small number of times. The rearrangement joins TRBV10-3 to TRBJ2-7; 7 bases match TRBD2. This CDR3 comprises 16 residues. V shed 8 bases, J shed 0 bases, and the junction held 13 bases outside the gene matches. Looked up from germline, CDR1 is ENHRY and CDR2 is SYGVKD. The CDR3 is CAIAGATSTNSYEQYF. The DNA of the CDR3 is TGTGCCATCGCTGGTGCGACTAGCACGAACTCCTACGAGCAGTACTTC.

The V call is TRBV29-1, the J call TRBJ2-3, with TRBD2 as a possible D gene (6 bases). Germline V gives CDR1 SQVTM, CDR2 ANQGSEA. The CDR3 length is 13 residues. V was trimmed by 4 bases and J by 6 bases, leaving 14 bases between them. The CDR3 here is CSVASGVQDTQYF. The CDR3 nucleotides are TGCAGCGTTGCCTCGGGAGTTCAGGATACGCAGTATTTT.

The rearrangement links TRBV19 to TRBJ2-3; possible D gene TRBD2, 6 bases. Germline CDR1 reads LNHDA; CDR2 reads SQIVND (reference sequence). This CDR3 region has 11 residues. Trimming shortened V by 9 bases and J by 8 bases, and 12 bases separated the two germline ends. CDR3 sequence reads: CASTNGGTQYF. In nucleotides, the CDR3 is TGTGCCAGCACCAACGGGGGTACGCAGTATTTT.

In DNA form, the CDR3 reads TGTGCCAGCAGCCCAAGCGGGGCGCAACGCACTGAAGCTTTCTTT. It translates to CASSPSGAQRTEAFF. V usage is TRBV3-1 (or the pseudogene TRBV3-2) and J usage is TRBJ1-1, with a weak D call TRBD1 (5 bases). Germline V gene lookup returns CDR1 LGHDT and CDR2 YNNKEL (reference sequence). The CDR3 is made up of 15 amino acids. V was shortened by 4 bases and J by 4 bases, with 16 bases between the two germline ends.

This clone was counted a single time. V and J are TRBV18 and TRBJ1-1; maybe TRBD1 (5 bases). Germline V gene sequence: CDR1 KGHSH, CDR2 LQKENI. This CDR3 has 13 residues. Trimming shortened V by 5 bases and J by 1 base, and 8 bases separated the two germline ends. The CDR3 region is CASSGAQNTEAFF. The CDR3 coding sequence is TGTGCCAGCTCAGGGGCGCAGAACACTGAAGCTTTCTTT.

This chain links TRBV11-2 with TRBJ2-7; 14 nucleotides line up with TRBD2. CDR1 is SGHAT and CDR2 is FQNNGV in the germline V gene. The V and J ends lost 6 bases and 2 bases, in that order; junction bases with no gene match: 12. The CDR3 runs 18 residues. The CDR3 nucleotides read TGTGCCAGCAGTTACGGACTAGCGGGAGGAGGTAGGCCCTACGAGCAGTACTTC. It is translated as CASSYGLAGGGRPYEQYF.

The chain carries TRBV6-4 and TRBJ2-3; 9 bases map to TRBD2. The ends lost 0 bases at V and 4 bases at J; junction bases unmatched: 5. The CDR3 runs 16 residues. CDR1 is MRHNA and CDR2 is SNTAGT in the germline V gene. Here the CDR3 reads CASSDSSSGSSDTQYF. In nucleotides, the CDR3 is TGTGCCAGCAGTGACTCGAGTAGCGGGAGTTCAGATACGCAGTATTTT.

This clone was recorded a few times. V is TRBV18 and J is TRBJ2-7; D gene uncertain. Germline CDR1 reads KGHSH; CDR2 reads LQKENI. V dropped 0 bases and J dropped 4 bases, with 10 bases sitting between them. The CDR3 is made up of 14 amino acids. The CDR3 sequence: CASSPPSDPYEQYF. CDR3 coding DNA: TGTGCCAGCTCACCACCAAGCGATCCATACGAGCAGTACTTC.

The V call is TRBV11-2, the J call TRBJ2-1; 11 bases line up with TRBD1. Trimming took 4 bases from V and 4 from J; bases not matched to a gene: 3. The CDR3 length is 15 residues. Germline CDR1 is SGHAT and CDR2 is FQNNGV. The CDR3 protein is CASSSGTGGYNEQFF. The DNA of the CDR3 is TGTGCCAGCAGCTCGGGGACAGGGGGATACAATGAGCAGTTCTTC.

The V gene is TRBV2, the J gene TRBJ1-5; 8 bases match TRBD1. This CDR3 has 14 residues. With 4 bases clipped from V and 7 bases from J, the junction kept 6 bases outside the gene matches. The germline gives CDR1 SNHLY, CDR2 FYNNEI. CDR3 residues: CASSVKQGAQPQHF. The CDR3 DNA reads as TGTGCCAGCAGTGTTAAGCAGGGGGCACAGCCCCAGCATTTT. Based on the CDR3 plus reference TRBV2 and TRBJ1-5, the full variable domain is EPEVTQTPSHQVTQMGQEVILRCVPISNHLYFYWYRQILGQKVEFLVSFYNNEISEKSEIFDDQFSVERPDGSNFTLKIRSTKLEDSAMYFCASSVKQGAQPQHFGDGTRLSIL.

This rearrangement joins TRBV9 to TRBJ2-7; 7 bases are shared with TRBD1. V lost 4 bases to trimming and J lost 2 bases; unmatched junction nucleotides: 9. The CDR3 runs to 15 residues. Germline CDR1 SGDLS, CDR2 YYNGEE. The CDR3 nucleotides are TGTGCCAGCAGCACCAATACAGGGGCCACCTACGAGCAGTACTTC. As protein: CASSTNTGATYEQYF.

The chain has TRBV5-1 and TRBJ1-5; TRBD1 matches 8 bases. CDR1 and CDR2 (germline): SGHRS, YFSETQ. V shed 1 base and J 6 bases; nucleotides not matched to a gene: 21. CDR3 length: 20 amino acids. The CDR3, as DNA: TGCGCCAGCAGCTTGAAGATCGGTTGGACAGGGCTGGAATCCTGTCAGCCCCAGCATTTT. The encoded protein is CASSLKIGWTGLESCQPQHF.

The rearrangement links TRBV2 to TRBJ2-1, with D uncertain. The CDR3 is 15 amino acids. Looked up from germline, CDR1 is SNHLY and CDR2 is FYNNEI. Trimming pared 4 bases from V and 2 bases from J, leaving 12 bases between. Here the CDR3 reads CASSGAGSTYNEQFF. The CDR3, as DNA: TGTGCCAGCAGTGGGGCTGGAAGCACCTACAATGAGCAGTTCTTC.

CDR3 in amino acids: CSASLGLGAEAFF. The CDR3 region has the DNA TGCAGTGCTAGTCTGGGACTCGGCGCTGAAGCTTTCTTT. The chain uses TRBV20-1 and TRBJ1-1; TRBD1 is a possible D gene (5 bases). Germline-derived CDR1 and CDR2 are DFQATT and SNEGSKA (reference sequence). The V gene lost 3 bases and the J gene lost 6 bases, with 14 bases spanning the gap. This CDR3 region has 13 residues.

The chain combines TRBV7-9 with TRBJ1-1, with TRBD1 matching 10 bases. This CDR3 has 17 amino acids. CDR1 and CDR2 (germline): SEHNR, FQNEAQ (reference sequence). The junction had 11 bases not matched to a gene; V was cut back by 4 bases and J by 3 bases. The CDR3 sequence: CASSYNPGQGPDTEAFF. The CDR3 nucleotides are TGTGCCAGCAGCTATAATCCGGGACAGGGGCCGGACACTGAAGCTTTCTTT.

In DNA form, the CDR3 reads TGTGCCAGCAGCTTTCAGGGGGCCACCGGGGAGCTGTTTTTT. Translating gives CASSFQGATGELFF. The chain joins TRBV5-6 to TRBJ2-2; 8 bases are a match to TRBD1. V lost 2 bases, J lost 4 bases, and 1 base stayed unmatched. This CDR3 region has 14 residues. Germline V gene lookup returns CDR1 SGHDT and CDR2 YYEEEE.

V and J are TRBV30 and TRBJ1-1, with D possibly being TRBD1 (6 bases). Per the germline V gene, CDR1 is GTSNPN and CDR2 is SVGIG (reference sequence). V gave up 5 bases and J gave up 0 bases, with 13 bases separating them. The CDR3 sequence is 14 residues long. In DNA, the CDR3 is TGTGCCTGGGAACCGGGACACCTGAACACTGAAGCTTTCTTT. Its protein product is CAWEPGHLNTEAFF.

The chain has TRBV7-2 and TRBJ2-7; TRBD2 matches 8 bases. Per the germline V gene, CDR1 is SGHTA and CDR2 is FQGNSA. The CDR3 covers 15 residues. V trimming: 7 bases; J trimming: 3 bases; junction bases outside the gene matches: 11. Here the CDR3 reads CASTRGAGVGYEQYF. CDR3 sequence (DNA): TGTGCCAGCACCCGGGGAGCGGGAGTCGGCTACGAGCAGTACTTC.

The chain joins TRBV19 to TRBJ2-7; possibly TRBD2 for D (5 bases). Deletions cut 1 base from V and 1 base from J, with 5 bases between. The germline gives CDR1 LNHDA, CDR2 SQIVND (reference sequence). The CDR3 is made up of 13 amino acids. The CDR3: CASSIGGSYEQYF. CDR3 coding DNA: TGTGCCAGTAGTATAGGAGGGTCCTACGAGCAGTACTTC.

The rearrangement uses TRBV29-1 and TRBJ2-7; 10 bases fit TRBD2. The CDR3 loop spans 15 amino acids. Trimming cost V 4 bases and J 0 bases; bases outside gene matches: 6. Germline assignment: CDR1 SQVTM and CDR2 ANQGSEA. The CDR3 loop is CSVGPGLASSYEQYF. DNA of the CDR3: TGCAGCGTTGGACCGGGACTAGCGAGCTCCTACGAGCAGTACTTC.

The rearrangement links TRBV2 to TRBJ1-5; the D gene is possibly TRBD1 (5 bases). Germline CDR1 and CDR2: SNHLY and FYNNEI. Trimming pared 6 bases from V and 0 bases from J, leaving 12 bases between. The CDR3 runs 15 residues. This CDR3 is CASREMTVSNQPQHF. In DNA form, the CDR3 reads TGTGCCAGCAGGGAGATGACAGTTAGCAATCAGCCCCAGCATTTT.

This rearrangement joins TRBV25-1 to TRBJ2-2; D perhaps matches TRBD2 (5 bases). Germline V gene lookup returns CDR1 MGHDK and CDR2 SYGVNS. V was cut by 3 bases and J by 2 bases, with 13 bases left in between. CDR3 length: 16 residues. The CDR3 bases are TGTGCCAGCAGTGACCCCCGTGGGAGCAACACCGGGGAGCTGTTTTTT. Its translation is CASSDPRGSNTGELFF.